These T cell receptor beta chains were read from a single sample in a study of T cell responses to AZD1222 COVID-19 vaccine. Repertoires were generated with immunoSEQ multiplex PCR, while TCRdb's copy carries only in-frame clones and drops some. The data contain about 78,000 clones, approximately 86% of them singletons. This material consisted of peripheral blood, taken on day 0 of MenACWY control vaccination. The receptor set was obtained from an adult in good health. The CDR3 runs from the conserved cysteine through the conserved F or W. The size entry is marked missing in some rows and otherwise reads once, few, many or a size class.

abundance | v_gene | CDR3aa
- | TRBV6-4 | CASSDFLGTGELFF
- | TRBV12-3/TRBV12-4 | CASTRDGRNTIYF
- | TRBV10-1 | CASSESTARDSPLHF
- | TRBV5-1 | CASSMGQSNEKLFF
- | TRBV11-3 | CASSPGTSGGTQETQYF
- | TRBV19 | CASSWSGAETFF
- | TRBV6-5 | CASRSTGVGSPLHF
- | TRBV2 | CASSVDRVVNQPQHF
- | TRBV15 | CATSLSPGVNEKLFF
- | TRBV5-1 | CASSSSGSASYEQYF
- | TRBV9 | CASSVGQGVETGELFF
- | TRBV7-3 | CASSLDRGPTDTQYF
- | TRBV7-8 | CASSPGVAGGREQYF
- | TRBV6-2/TRBV6-3 | CASSYRGGSTDTQYF
once | TRBV5-1 | CASSLEQGAREQYF
- | TRBV13 | CASSSTTSYEQYF
- | TRBV29-1 | CSAKTSGETQYF
- | TRBV3-1/TRBV3-2 | CASSQVPRLNTEAFF
- | TRBV7-9 | CASSRRGFTGELFF
once | TRBV2 | CASSEGTNQETQYF
- | TRBV12-3/TRBV12-4 | CASSPVRGLEQYF
once | TRBV9 | CASSAPHSGTSGGAGELFF
- | TRBV6-5 | CASRSETGMFSEQYF
- | TRBV13 | CASSLEAGRRAGELFF
once | TRBV7-9 | CASNLGGEGYTF
- | TRBV5-1 | CASSLLAGADTDTQYF
- | TRBV9 | CASSPAGGLQETQYF
- | TRBV19 | CASSSDRRAFF
- | TRBV16 | CASSQSGHYSNQPQHF